These T cell receptor beta chains were read from a single sample in a study of CD8 T cells in ankylosing spondylitis. TCRdb re-analysed the 5' RACE reads in MiXCR, keeping a single row per CDR3 protein. The table lists about 460,000 distinct CDR3 sequences, approximately 5% of them singletons. Sequenced sample: blood, either unsorted or a sorted T cell fraction (not recorded which). These TCRs come from a male donor with ankylosing spondylitis. Each CDR3 is given without its conserved first and last residue.

>TRBV29-1|TRBJ2-5
SAGTEETQY
>TRBV20-1|TRBJ2-5
SASPGLAGYAQY
>TRBV2|TRBJ2-7
TCSSIRASTVSSYEQY
>TRBV20-1|TRBJ1-5
SAQDRDVYSPQH
>TRBV20-1|TRBJ2-3
SARDRRLAGADTQY
>TRBV2|TRBJ2-7
ASCDSSYEQY
>TRBV12-3/TRBV12-4|TRBJ1-2
ASSPGHIYGYT
>TRBV27|TRBJ2-7
ASTSRGAYEQY
>TRBV20-1|TRBJ1-5
SAILRTGGNQPQH
>TRBV9|TRBJ2-3
ASSPGGGQPTDTQY
>TRBV20-1|TRBJ2-7
SARTSANEQY
>TRBV7-2|TRBJ2-2
ASSLSIELF
>TRBV20-1|TRBJ2-1
SAPDYLSTYNEQF
>TRBV9|TRBJ2-7
ASSVGPGGEQY
>TRBV18|TRBJ1-2
ASSPATGTLGGYT
>TRBV7-2|TRBJ2-1
ASRGQGISWEQF
>TRBV6-1|TRBJ1-1
ASTQGNWGTEAF
>TRBV20-1|TRBJ2-5
SARGGAETQY
>TRBV20-1|TRBJ1-2
SAVSVEGYT
>TRBV7-2|TRBJ1-5
ASSSHDGLNQPQH
>TRBV19|TRBJ2-2
ASAQKNTGELF
>TRBV29-1|TRBJ2-1
SVDDTRTGVYNEQF
>TRBV14|TRBJ2-1
ASSQSWADYNEQF
>TRBV5-1|TRBJ2-1
ASSLVPSGRAGYEQF
>TRBV7-2|TRBJ2-2
ASSFRGQVFWELF
>TRBV5-1|TRBJ2-6
ASMGTTGANVLT
>TRBV12-3/TRBV12-4|TRBJ2-1
ASGNGNEQF
>TRBV27|TRBJ1-1
ASGGGGLNTEAF
>TRBV6-1|TRBJ1-2
ASTLTPGGGYT
>TRBV24-1|TRBJ1-2
ATSDPTTYGYT
>TRBV3-1|TRBJ2-7
ASRITGAYEQY
>TRBV7-8|TRBJ2-1
ASILPTAGIGSYNEQF
>TRBV6-1|TRBJ2-1
ASSDNEQF
>TRBV25-1|TRBJ2-7
ASTERGGEQY
>TRBV3-1|TRBJ1-2
ASSQYPDYGYT
>TRBV6-5|TRBJ1-5
ASSYSMGYQPQH
>TRBV5-1|TRBJ1-2
ASSPGGMRPPGYT
>TRBV12-3/TRBV12-4|TRBJ1-1
ASTSERTRSTEAF
>TRBV6-1|TRBJ1-2
ASSPDRRPPDYGYT
>TRBV15|TRBJ2-3
ATSILLAGGDTQY
>TRBV20-1|TRBJ2-5
SAWTHQMETQY
>TRBV15|TRBJ2-7
ATSTTGTATYEQY
>TRBV5-1|TRBJ2-7
ASSLAEFDEQY
>TRBV10-3|TRBJ2-1
AISESRGGLSSYNEQF
>TRBV28|TRBJ2-1
ASNELAGGIYNEQF